These 18 T cell receptor beta chains were all obtained from the same sample, sequenced in a study of a mutant IDH1 vaccine in newly diagnosed glioma. Stated time point: baseline, week 1 (first vaccination visit). Treatment of the sample: pre-vaccination baseline after standard-of-care therapy. The protocol was immunoSEQ multiplex PCR, while the TCRdb copy is restricted to in-frame clones and leaves out a portion. The top ten hold more than 3.5% of the sample, which has about 16,000 clones, over 95% seen once. The starting material was peripheral blood mononuclear cells (PBMCs), obtained from a glioma patient treated with radiotherapy, temozolomide or both. The receptors stem from a woman under 30 with glioma. Some clones in this sample may be carry-over from other donors' samples.

The chain links TRBV4-3 to TRBJ2-2, with D unresolved. The CDR3 runs to 15 residues. Germline CDR1 and CDR2: LGHNA and YSLEER. The V gene lost 0 bases and the J gene lost 1 base, with 6 bases spanning the gap. The CDR3 reads CASSQDRQNTGELFF. The DNA of the CDR3 is TGCGCCAGCAGCCAAGATAGGCAGAACACCGGGGAGCTGTTTTTT.

The genes are TRBV7-9 and TRBJ1-1; no reliable D call. The CDR3 runs 12 residues. V was shortened by 4 bases and J by 7 bases, with 10 bases between the two germline ends. The germline CDR1 and CDR2 sequences are SEHNR and FQNEAQ (reference sequence). The CDR3 sequence is CASSSGPLEAFF. In DNA form, the CDR3 reads TGTGCCAGCAGCTCGGGCCCTCTTGAAGCTTTCTTT.

The chain carries TRBV18 and TRBJ1-2; 10 bases line up with TRBD1. V lost 3 bases and J lost 4; bases outside the gene matches: 8. The V gene's germline CDR1 is KGHSH and CDR2 LQKENI. The CDR3 has 16 residues. The DNA of the CDR3 is TGTGCCAGCTCACCCTCCGGGACAGGGGTCTTCTATGGCTACACCTTC. The encoded protein is CASSPSGTGVFYGYTF.

This rearrangement joins TRBV18 to TRBJ1-3; no clear D. The germline V gene has CDR1 KGHSH and CDR2 LQKENI. V lost 4 bases to trimming and J lost 2 bases, with 6 bases between them. This CDR3 has 13 amino acids. The CDR3 here is CASSQGTGNTIYF. CDR3 in DNA: TGTGCCAGCTCACAGGGTACTGGAAACACCATATATTTT.

V usage is TRBV7-9 and J usage is TRBJ1-5; D is undetermined. Germline CDR1 and CDR2: SEHNR and FQNEAQ (reference sequence). The CDR3 length is 14 residues. Trimming pared 1 base from V and 4 bases from J, leaving 8 bases between. The CDR3 here is CASSLGLGNQPQHF. DNA of the CDR3: TGTGCCAGCAGCTTAGGGCTCGGAAATCAGCCCCAGCATTTT.

V usage is TRBV11-1 and J usage is TRBJ2-5; D is perhaps TRBD1 (6 bases). Per the germline V gene, CDR1 is SGHAT and CDR2 is FQDESV (reference sequence). V lost 4 bases to trimming and J lost 5 bases, with 14 bases between them. The CDR3 covers 14 residues. The CDR3 DNA is TGTGCCAGCAGCTCAGGACTTGGGGGCGAGACCCAGTACTTC. It encodes CASSSGLGGETQYF.

This chain uses TRBV7-3 with TRBJ2-2; 7 bases fit TRBD1. The germline CDR1 and CDR2 sequences are SGHTA and FQGTGA. CDR3 size: 15 residues. J was trimmed by 6 bases and V by 5 bases; bases with no gene match: 9. The CDR3 protein is CASSPTGVDSGELFF. The CDR3 DNA sequence: TGTGCCAGCAGCCCAACAGGGGTCGACTCCGGGGAGCTGTTTTTT.

The J gene is TRBJ1-2, the V gene TRBV19; D gene uncertain. Germline CDR1 reads LNHDA; CDR2 reads SQIVND (reference sequence). CDR3 length: 12 amino acids. V lost 6 bases and J lost 6, with 11 bases in between. CDR3 DNA: TGTGCCAGTAGCAATGGGCGGGATGGCTACACCTTC. Protein sequence: CASSNGRDGYTF.

The V and J genes are TRBV27 and TRBJ1-5; D may be TRBD1 (5 bases). Per the germline V gene, CDR1 is MNHEY and CDR2 is SMNVEV (reference sequence). CDR3 length: 13 amino acids. V lost 3 bases and J lost 6, with 9 bases in between. CDR3 nucleotides: TGTGCCAGCAGTTTTTCAGGGATTCAGCCCCAGCATTTT. Translating gives CASSFSGIQPQHF.

This rearrangement joins TRBV10-3 to TRBJ2-1; 8 nucleotides align to TRBD2. CDR1 and CDR2 (germline): ENHRY, SYGVKD. There are 14 residues in the CDR3. V trimming: 9 bases; J trimming: 6 bases; junction bases outside the gene matches: 10. The CDR3 DNA reads as TGTGCCATTGGGACCGGGACTAGGCCCAATGAGCAGTTCTTC. Amino acid sequence: CAIGTGTRPNEQFF.

This CDR3 is CASSLRLAAEWEETQYF. DNA of the CDR3: TGTGCCAGCAGCTTAAGACTAGCGGCAGAGTGGGAAGAGACCCAGTACTTC. This chain connects TRBV13 to TRBJ2-5, with 9 bases that match TRBD2. Trimming took 2 bases from V and 3 from J; bases not matched to a gene: 10. The CDR3 consists of 17 residues. CDR1 and CDR2 from the germline V gene are PRHDT and FYEKMQ (reference sequence).

The chain joins TRBV6-5 to TRBJ1-6; possibly TRBD1 for D (5 bases). The CDR3 covers 16 residues. V gave up 0 bases and J gave up 8 bases, with 14 bases separating them. Germline V lookup: CDR1 MNHEY, CDR2 SVGAGI. The CDR3 DNA is TGTGCCAGCAGTTACTCGTTCCAGCCGGGGCATTCACCCCTCCACTTT. Its protein is CASSYSFQPGHSPLHF.

The J gene is TRBJ2-3, the V gene TRBV5-1; D gene ambiguous. The CDR3 spans 16 residues. Trimming left V 6 bases short and J 0 bases short, with 17 bases between. In germline, CDR1 is SGHRS, CDR2 YFSETQ. The CDR3 sequence: CASTPGRPSSTDTQYF. The CDR3 DNA follows: TGCGCCAGCACCCCTGGTCGGCCATCGAGCACAGATACGCAGTATTTT.

The chain is built from TRBV5-1 and TRBJ1-4; D is undetermined. The CDR3 is made up of 14 amino acids. Trimming pared 1 base from V and 8 bases from J, leaving 12 bases between. CDR1 and CDR2 from the germline V gene are SGHRS and YFSETQ. For the CDR3, the DNA is TGCGCCAGCAGCTTGAGTGGGAGTGGAGAAAAACTGTTTTTT. This gives the protein CASSLSGSGEKLFF.

The J gene is TRBJ2-2, the V gene TRBV10-3; TRBD1 agrees at 9 bases. Per the germline V gene, CDR1 is ENHRY and CDR2 is SYGVKD. Trimming cost V 11 bases and J 0 bases; bases outside gene matches: 7. The CDR3 consists of 15 residues. CDR3 amino acids: CALRGQGPNTGELFF. DNA for the CDR3: TGTGCCCTTAGGGGACAGGGCCCGAACACCGGGGAGCTGTTTTTT.

The V gene is TRBV28, the J gene TRBJ1-4, with 10 positions matching TRBD1. V shed 6 bases, J shed 7 bases, and the junction held 5 bases outside the gene matches. This CDR3 has 14 amino acids. The germline CDR1 and CDR2 sequences are MDHEN and SYDVKM. CDR3 nucleotides: TGTGCCAGCAGGACTGGGACAGGGGCTGAAAAACTGTTTTTT. Protein sequence: CASRTGTGAEKLFF.

The chain employs TRBV28 and TRBJ1-1, with D unresolved. This CDR3 is 14 amino acids long. CDR1 MDHEN and CDR2 SYDVKM come from the germline V gene. V lost 5 bases and J 3 bases, leaving 13 bases between the germline ends. CDR3 in amino acids: CASSIPRGDTEAFF. DNA of the CDR3: TGTGCCAGCAGTATTCCGAGAGGAGACACTGAAGCTTTCTTT.

This clone was recorded once. CDR3: CASSLTNLGAYEQYF. CDR3 coding DNA: TGCGCCAGCAGCTTGACGAACCTCGGCGCCTACGAGCAGTACTTC. This sequence joins TRBV5-1 and TRBJ2-7; no definite D call. The V gene's germline CDR1 is SGHRS and CDR2 YFSETQ. Trimming shortened V by 1 base and J by 2 bases, and 13 bases separated the two germline ends. This CDR3 comprises 15 residues.